Presented here are 26 T cell receptor beta chains from one specimen sequenced in a study of blood T cells in healthy people across ages. The second PCR ran roughly 6 to 12 cycles with a sample-barcoded 5' primer and J-beta primers. MiXCR, applied by TCRdb to the 5' RACE reads, yields one record per CDR3 protein. The sample carries roughly 1.4 million distinct CDR3 sequences, 55% to 75% recorded once. The sequenced sample was blood. These receptors all stem from a man younger than 35 in good health.

This chain uses TRBV12-3 or TRBV12-4 with TRBJ1-2; 8 bases fit TRBD1. The CDR3 has 12 residues. The V segment lost 4 bases and the J segment 8 bases; nucleotides outside the gene matches: 3. The CDR3 DNA follows: TGTGCCAGCAGTTACCACAGGGGGGGCTACACCTTC. Translating gives CASSYHRGGYTF.

This clonotype came up a few times. This chain uses TRBV4-2 with TRBJ2-7; 7 bases map to TRBD1. With 2 bases clipped from V and 5 bases from J, the junction kept 3 bases outside the gene matches. The CDR3 extends over 13 amino acids. Germline CDR1 reads LGHNA; CDR2 reads YNFKEQ. The CDR3 is CASSQTTGDEQYF. The CDR3, as DNA: TGTGCCAGCAGCCAAACTACAGGGGACGAGCAGTACTTC.

This clonotype showed up just a few times. V and J are TRBV7-6 and TRBJ2-1, with a possible D match to TRBD1 (6 bases). The germline V and J ends were trimmed by 5 bases and 4 bases, with 15 bases remaining between them. The CDR3 extends over 15 amino acids. CDR1 and CDR2 (germline): SGHVS, FNYEAQ. Here the CDR3 DNA reads TGTGCCAGCAGCCAAACAGGGCTAAAGTACAATGAGCAGTTCTTC. Translation: CASSQTGLKYNEQFF.

This clonotype was seen a few times. CDR3 residues: CASRTGGRKYEQYF. In DNA, the CDR3 is TGTGCCAGCAGAACAGGGGGCAGGAAATACGAGCAGTACTTC. This chain connects TRBV6-5 to TRBJ2-7; TRBD1 matches 9 bases. Germline V gene data show CDR1 as MNHEY and CDR2 as SVGAGI. This CDR3 is 14 amino acids long. J gave up 4 bases and V 6 bases, and 7 bases lay outside the gene matches.

V gene TRBV10-3 combines with J gene TRBJ2-3, with D perhaps being TRBD1 or TRBD2 (5 bases each). V dropped 6 bases and J dropped 4 bases, with 23 bases sitting between them. Looked up from germline, CDR1 is ENHRY and CDR2 is SYGVKD. This CDR3 has 17 residues. This CDR3 reads CAIRDTGTTRRADTQYF. Written as DNA, the CDR3 is TGTGCCATCAGGGACACGGGGACCACGAGGCGCGCAGATACGCAGTATTTT.

V gene TRBV7-6 combines with J gene TRBJ2-3; TRBD2 matches at 13 bases. In germline, CDR1 is SGHVS, CDR2 FNYEAQ. The length of the CDR3 is 15 residues. V was pared by 5 bases and J by 5 bases, with 4 bases of the junction left unmatched. The CDR3 DNA reads as TGTGCCAGCAGCCGGACTAGCGGGAGTAAAGATACGCAGTATTTT. Encoded protein: CASSRTSGSKDTQYF.

The V call is TRBV11-2, the J call TRBJ2-3; D not certain. Germline lookup yields CDR1 SGHAT and CDR2 FQNNGV. The CDR3 sequence is 14 residues long. Trimming shortened V by 5 bases and J by 6 bases, and 15 bases separated the two germline ends. CDR3 coding DNA: TGTGCCAGCAGCACGACGGCCGGTTTGGATACGCAGTATTTT. Encoded protein: CASSTTAGLDTQYF. Full variable domain (missing parts from reference TRBV11-2 and TRBJ2-3): EAGVAQSPRYKIIEKRQSVAFWCNPISGHATLYWYQQILGQGPKLLIQFQNNGVVDDSQLPKDRFSAERLKGVDSTLKIQPAKLEDSAVYLCASSTTAGLDTQYFGPGTRLTVL.

The rearrangement uses TRBV24-1 and TRBJ2-5; D ambiguous. The length of the CDR3 is 11 residues. Germline loops: CDR1 KGHDR, CDR2 SFDVKD. V gave up 4 bases and J gave up 3 bases, with 2 bases separating them. The CDR3 DNA sequence: TGTGCCACCAGTGAAAAAGAGACCCAGTACTTC. It specifies CATSEKETQYF.

This clonotype was picked up a small number of times. The rearrangement joins TRBV4-1 to TRBJ2-5, with D tentatively TRBD2 (6 bases). The CDR3 is made up of 16 amino acids. Germline lookup yields CDR1 MGHRA and CDR2 YSYEKL. V lost 3 bases, J lost 3 bases, and 17 bases lay in between. Here the CDR3 reads CASSHQTGDKEETQYF. As DNA, the CDR3 is TGCGCCAGCAGCCATCAGACGGGAGATAAAGAAGAGACCCAGTACTTC.

This clonotype was observed a handful of times. The chain couples TRBV7-2 to TRBJ1-2; no reliable D call. Looked up from germline, CDR1 is SGHTA and CDR2 is FQGNSA. Between the trimmed V and J ends, which lost 5 bases and 3 bases, there was a span of 10 bases. The CDR3 extends over 13 amino acids. The chain's CDR3 is CASSPAAYYGYTF. CDR3 bases: TGTGCCAGCAGCCCGGCGGCTTACTATGGCTACACCTTC. The complete variable domain, with remaining parts taken from reference TRBV7-2 and TRBJ1-2, reads GAGVSQSPSNKVTEKGKDVELRCDPISGHTALYWYRQSLGQGLEFLIYFQGNSAPDKSGLPSDRFSAERTGGSVSTLTIQRTQQEDSAVYLCASSPAAYYGYTFGSGTRLTVV.

The chain has TRBV12-3 or TRBV12-4 and TRBJ1-1; D not certain. V lost 6 bases and J 8 bases, leaving 19 bases between the germline ends. The CDR3 covers 14 residues. The CDR3 nucleotides read TGTGCCAGCAGCCATACCTTGCCAGATAGAGAAGCTTTCTTT. This translates into CASSHTLPDREAFF.

The V call is TRBV9, the J call TRBJ2-3; 7 bases are a match to TRBD1. The CDR3 has 13 amino acids. Germline-derived CDR1 and CDR2 are SGDLS and YYNGEE. V lost 3 bases to trimming and J lost 4 bases; unmatched junction nucleotides: 2. The CDR3 spells CASSADRADTQYF. The CDR3 region has the DNA TGTGCCAGCAGCGCCGACAGGGCAGATACGCAGTATTTT.

This sequence joins TRBV28 and TRBJ1-4; TRBD1 is a possible D gene (6 bases). The V end was cut by 3 bases, the J end by 12 bases, with 26 bases between. The CDR3 spans 17 residues. Germline assignment: CDR1 MDHEN and CDR2 SYDVKM. The CDR3 loop is CASSLGLRGPRVKELFF. For the CDR3, the DNA is TGTGCCAGCAGTTTGGGCCTCAGGGGCCCCCGGGTGAAGGAACTGTTTTTT.

The chain links TRBV20-1 to TRBJ2-6; 14 bases fit TRBD2. The CDR3 extends over 17 amino acids. J was trimmed by 3 bases and V by 5 bases; bases with no gene match: 6. Germline V gene sequence: CDR1 DFQATT, CDR2 SNEGSKA (reference sequence). The CDR3 nucleotides read TGCAGTGCTCTCGGACTAGCGGGAGGTGGTGGGGCCAACGTCCTGACTTTC. It codes for CSALGLAGGGGANVLTF.

This clonotype was detected a few times. The V and J genes are TRBV27 and TRBJ2-3; D perhaps matches TRBD2 (6 bases). There are 12 residues in the CDR3. CDR1 and CDR2 from the germline V gene are MNHEY and SMNVEV (reference sequence). V lost 11 bases to trimming and J lost 6 bases, with 15 bases between them. The CDR3 DNA reads TGTGCCTCGAACCCTGGGGGGGATACGCAGTATTTT. Its protein product is CASNPGGDTQYF.

The rearrangement uses TRBV11-2 and TRBJ1-1, with a tentative D call TRBD1 (5 bases). Germline V lookup: CDR1 SGHAT, CDR2 FQNNGV. With 1 base removed from V and 0 bases from J, the gap between germline ends came to 12 bases. The CDR3 totals 16 residues. The CDR3 DNA reads as TGTGCCAGCAGCTTAGGGCCCGGGGGAATGAACACTGAAGCTTTCTTT. This translates into CASSLGPGGMNTEAFF.

This clonotype has more than one count but fewer than ten. The chain uses TRBV5-1 and TRBJ2-4, with a possible D match to TRBD2 (6 bases). This CDR3 spans 13 amino acids. The germline CDR1 and CDR2 sequences are SGHRS and YFSETQ. Trimming left V 4 bases short and J 7 bases short, with 12 bases between. The CDR3 here is CASSVSGGNIQYF. CDR3 nucleotide sequence: TGCGCCAGCAGCGTCTCTGGGGGGAACATTCAGTACTTC.

The chain is built from TRBV27 and TRBJ1-2; TRBD1 matches 7 bases. Losses at the gene ends were 6 bases for V and 4 bases for J; bases not matched to a gene: 5. Germline assignment: CDR1 MNHEY and CDR2 SMNVEV (reference sequence). The length of the CDR3 is 13 residues. The CDR3 loop is CASRDWDSYGYTF. The CDR3 DNA reads TGTGCCAGCAGGGACTGGGACAGCTATGGCTACACCTTC.

Points on this clonotype: A clone one base away is much larger, so this may be a read error. The chain links TRBV6-2 or TRBV6-3 to TRBJ2-2; D remains unclear. The CDR3 loop spans 13 amino acids. Germline CDR1 reads MNHEY; CDR2 reads SVGEGT. The CDR3 DNA is TGTGCCGGCAGTTACCTTAGCACCGGGGAGCTGTTTTTT. Encoded protein: CAGSYLSTGELFF.

The chain has TRBV29-1 and TRBJ2-5, with 9 nucleotides matching TRBD2. Germline CDR1 reads SQVTM; CDR2 reads ANQGSEA. The CDR3 length is 16 residues. With V trimmed by 0 bases and J by 2 bases, 7 bases remained unmatched. The CDR3 loop reads CSVEDPGAGGQETQYF. In nucleotides, the CDR3 is TGCAGCGTTGAAGATCCAGGGGCGGGAGGGCAAGAGACCCAGTACTTC.

This clonotype was counted a few times. The chain employs TRBV29-1 and TRBJ2-5; 16 nucleotides agree with TRBD2. The germline V gene encodes CDR1 SQVTM and CDR2 ANQGSEA. Trimming cost V 0 bases and J 1 base; bases outside gene matches: 5. The CDR3 totals 18 residues. The CDR3 protein is CSVEEGTSGRDPQETQYF. CDR3 sequence (DNA): TGCAGCGTTGAAGAAGGGACTAGCGGGAGGGACCCCCAAGAGACCCAGTACTTC. The entire variable domain, with the rest obtained from reference TRBV29-1 and TRBJ2-5, is as follows: SAVISQKPSRDICQRGTSLTIQCQVDSQVTMMFWYRQQPGQSLTLIATANQGSEATYESGFVIDKFPISRPNLTFSTLTVSNMSPEDSSIYLCSVEEGTSGRDPQETQYFGPGTRLLVL.

This rearrangement joins TRBV4-1 to TRBJ2-7; 8 nucleotides line up with TRBD2. Germline values: CDR1 MGHRA, CDR2 YSYEKL. The ends lost 4 bases at V and 0 bases at J; junction bases unmatched: 8. This CDR3 region has 16 residues. For the CDR3, the DNA is TGCGCCAGCAGCCCACGGGCGGGGGGAAGCTCCTACGAGCAGTACTTC. Translating gives CASSPRAGGSSYEQYF.

In DNA form, the CDR3 reads TGTGCCAGCAGTTCTCCGTTATCCGAAGTAGTGGACACCGGGGAGCTGTTTTTT. Translation: CASSSPLSEVVDTGELFF. V gene TRBV28 combines with J gene TRBJ2-2, with unresolved D. The CDR3 consists of 18 residues. CDR1 is MDHEN and CDR2 is SYDVKM in the germline V gene. The ends were cut back, 4 bases at V and 3 bases at J, with 21 bases in the middle.

The gene calls are TRBV12-3 or TRBV12-4 and TRBJ2-3, with a tentative D call TRBD2 (5 bases). This CDR3 contains 10 residues. V was shortened by 11 bases and J by 11 bases, with 14 bases between the two germline ends. The CDR3 region has the DNA TGTGCCGGGAGAGCAGATGGGCAGTATTTT. It yields the protein CAGRADGQYF.

This clonotype was seen only once. A read error may account for a junction end that differs from germline. The chain recombines TRBV2 with TRBJ2-3; D is unresolved. Germline V lookup: CDR1 SNHLY, CDR2 FYNNEI. This CDR3 has 16 residues. CDR3: CTSSEAAEPVTDTQYF. CDR3 DNA: TGTACCAGCAGTGAAGCCGCGGAACCAGTCACAGATACGCAGTATTTT.

This clonotype was counted a single time. V is TRBV12-5 and J is TRBJ2-1; 8 bases line up with TRBD2. The CDR3 consists of 13 residues. Germline loops: CDR1 LGHNT, CDR2 FRNRAP. The V and J ends lost 4 bases and 7 bases, in that order; junction bases with no gene match: 3. CDR3 loop: CASGCPGGNEQFF. CDR3 nucleotides: TGTGCTAGTGGTTGCCCGGGGGGGAATGAGCAGTTCTTC.